Presented here are 22 T cell receptor beta chains from one specimen sequenced in a study of T cells after yellow fever vaccination. TCRdb reanalysed the 5' RACE reads using MiXCR and keeps one entry per CDR3 protein. The sample shows more than 250,000 distinct CDR3 sequences, around 7% of them seen only once. The sequencing used PBMCs, collected 45 days after the first yellow fever vaccination. Receptors originate from a man younger than 30 who received the YFV17D yellow fever vaccine.

The chain joins TRBV7-2 to TRBJ2-5; 9 bases are shared with TRBD2. The trim removed 6 bases at V and 5 bases at J, leaving 13 bases unmatched. This CDR3 spans 16 amino acids. Germline V gene lookup returns CDR1 SGHTA and CDR2 FQGNSA. CDR3 sequence (DNA): TGTGCCAGCAGGGAGAGGGGCGGGGGGGCAGGGGAGACCCAGTACTTC. It codes for CASRERGGGAGETQYF.

The chain joins TRBV5-6 to TRBJ2-2; possible D gene TRBD2, 5 bases. Germline values: CDR1 SGHDT, CDR2 YYEEEE. The V and J ends lost 1 base and 13 bases respectively, with 11 bases between them. This CDR3 is built from 12 residues. CDR3 nucleotide sequence: TGTGCCAGCAGCTTGATGAGGGAAGGGCTGTTTTTT. As protein: CASSLMREGLFF.

This clonotype has more than one count but fewer than ten. This sequence joins TRBV29-1 and TRBJ1-4, with D perhaps matching TRBD1 (6 bases). V dropped 7 bases and J dropped 4 bases, with 10 bases sitting between them. Germline CDR1 SQVTM, CDR2 ANQGSEA. The CDR3 sequence is 12 residues long. CDR3 nucleotide sequence: TGCAGCGCTGGGGACAATAATGAAAAACTGTTTTTT. It encodes CSAGDNNEKLFF.

The rearrangement joins TRBV4-3 to TRBJ2-1, with a weak D call TRBD2 (5 bases). With 1 base removed from V and 12 bases from J, the gap between germline ends came to 13 bases. Germline V gene data show CDR1 as LGHNA and CDR2 as YSLEER. The CDR3 totals 13 residues. In nucleotides, the CDR3 is TGCGCCAGCAGCCAAGTTTCGGGGTACTTGCAGTTCTTC. Translation gives CASSQVSGYLQFF.

This clonotype has at least ten counts. The rearrangement uses TRBV5-1 and TRBJ2-1; TRBD1 agrees at 8 bases. The CDR3 loop spans 14 amino acids. Germline CDR1 and CDR2: SGHRS and YFSETQ. J was trimmed by 10 bases and V by 2 bases; bases with no gene match: 8. CDR3 DNA: TGCGCCAGCAGCTTAGGGGACAGGTCGGACGAGCAGTTCTTC. Its translation is CASSLGDRSDEQFF. Full variable domain (missing parts from reference TRBV5-1 and TRBJ2-1): KAGVTQTPRYLIKTRGQQVTLSCSPISGHRSVSWYQQTPGQGLQFLFEYFSETQRNKGNFPGRFSGRQFSNSRSEMNVSTLELGDSALYLCASSLGDRSDEQFFGPGTRLTVL.

This clonotype was seen only a few times. This CDR3 reads CASSLIITGGETQYF. In DNA, the CDR3 is TGTGCCAGCAGCTTAATAATCACAGGAGGAGAGACCCAGTACTTC. The chain links TRBV11-2 to TRBJ2-5, with D perhaps matching TRBD1 or TRBD2 (5 bases each). This CDR3 has 15 residues. Germline CDR1 is SGHAT and CDR2 is FQNNGV. V lost 2 bases to trimming and J lost 4 bases, with 14 bases between them.

The rearrangement joins TRBV13 to TRBJ2-4, with a tentative D call TRBD1 (5 bases). The CDR3 runs 15 residues. V lost 5 bases to trimming and J lost 5 bases, with 16 bases between them. CDR1 and CDR2 from the germline V gene are PRHDT and FYEKMQ (reference sequence). The CDR3 protein is CASSAEGVSENIQYF. The CDR3 DNA sequence: TGTGCCAGCAGCGCTGAAGGGGTTTCGGAAAACATTCAGTACTTC.

This clonotype showed up just a few times. V usage is TRBV4-2 and J usage is TRBJ2-7; the D is unclear. CDR3 length: 16 residues. The V and J ends lost 0 bases and 0 bases respectively, with 12 bases between them. CDR1 and CDR2 from the germline V gene are LGHNA and YNFKEQ. CDR3 in amino acids: CASSQEETRSSYEQYF. The CDR3 nucleotides are TGTGCCAGCAGCCAAGAGGAGACACGGAGCTCCTACGAGCAGTACTTC.

This clonotype was seen a few times. The chain's CDR3 is CSARDPGDTEAFF. In DNA form, the CDR3 reads TGCAGTGCTAGAGATCCAGGGGACACTGAAGCTTTCTTT. The chain uses TRBV20-1 and TRBJ1-1; tentative D call: TRBD1 (6 bases). Germline CDR1 reads DFQATT; CDR2 reads SNEGSKA (reference sequence). The CDR3 extends over 13 amino acids. Trimming took 0 bases from V and 3 from J, leaving 8 bases between them.

There are many counts of this clonotype. The chain has TRBV5-1 and TRBJ1-3; 8 bases map to TRBD1. The ends lost 4 bases at V and 4 bases at J; junction bases unmatched: 4. Germline V CDR1 and CDR2: SGHRS, YFSETQ. The CDR3 is made up of 14 amino acids. CDR3 region: CASSTGQGGNTIYF. In DNA form, the CDR3 reads TGCGCCAGCAGCACTGGACAGGGCGGAAACACCATATATTTT.

This clonotype has at least ten counts. The chain links TRBV20-1 to TRBJ2-1; D ambiguous. Germline V gives CDR1 DFQATT, CDR2 SNEGSKA (reference sequence). The CDR3 consists of 14 residues. The V end lost 3 bases, the J end lost 2 bases, and 11 bases lay between the germline ends. The CDR3 loop reads CSASQAKAYNEQFF. The CDR3 DNA reads as TGCAGTGCTAGCCAAGCGAAAGCCTACAATGAGCAGTTCTTC.

This clonotype has only a few counts. This chain links TRBV28 with TRBJ2-3, with a tentative D call TRBD2 (5 bases). The germline V and J ends were trimmed by 6 bases and 4 bases, with 14 bases remaining between them. CDR1 and CDR2 from the germline V gene are MDHEN and SYDVKM. The CDR3 length is 14 residues. CDR3 sequence reads: CASSYPGFADTQYF. The CDR3 coding sequence is TGTGCCAGCAGCTATCCGGGGTTTGCAGATACGCAGTATTTT.

This clonotype was counted once. The V and J genes are TRBV19 and TRBJ2-3, with TRBD2 as a possible D gene (6 bases). Deletions cut 9 bases from V and 2 bases from J, with 18 bases between. The CDR3 is 15 residues long. Germline V CDR1 and CDR2: LNHDA, SQIVND (reference sequence). Here the CDR3 DNA reads TGTGCCAGAAGTCCCCGTCAGGGACTCACAGATACGCAGTATTTT. It codes for CARSPRQGLTDTQYF.

V gene TRBV4-1 combines with J gene TRBJ1-1; the D gene is possibly TRBD1 (5 bases). V lost 4 bases and J lost 5, with 23 bases in between. The CDR3 loop spans 17 amino acids. Germline CDR1 is MGHRA and CDR2 is YSYEKL. The CDR3 DNA is TGCGCCAGCAGCCCAGGAAGGTTGATAGGGGTTTTTACTGAAGCTTTCTTT. It specifies CASSPGRLIGVFTEAFF.

This clonotype came up many times. The chain uses TRBV7-2 and TRBJ1-4, with 12 bases identical to TRBD1. Germline V gene data show CDR1 as SGHTA and CDR2 as FQGNSA. This CDR3 has 15 residues. V gave up 1 base and J gave up 11 bases; unmatched junction bases: 5. The CDR3 DNA reads TGTGCCAGCAGCTTAGAGGGACAGGGGGCTGCGAAACTGTTTTTT. Amino acid sequence: CASSLEGQGAAKLFF.

This sequence joins TRBV20-1 and TRBJ1-1; D gene uncertain. Germline V gene data show CDR1 as DFQATT and CDR2 as SNEGSKA (reference sequence). With 5 bases removed from V and 4 bases from J, the gap between germline ends came to 11 bases. The CDR3 contains 12 residues. The CDR3 here is CSAHTEGTEAFF. The CDR3 bases are TGCAGTGCTCACACAGAAGGCACTGAAGCTTTCTTT.

The chain couples TRBV12-3 or TRBV12-4 to TRBJ2-1; 12 nucleotides line up with TRBD2. The CDR3 length is 15 residues. V lost 6 bases, J lost 9 bases, and 9 bases stayed unmatched. CDR3 nucleotide sequence: TGTGCCAGCAGGCAGTCTAGCGGGGGGGCCGGTGAGCAGTTCTTC. Its translation is CASRQSSGGAGEQFF.

The genes are TRBV11-2 and TRBJ2-2; 10 bases are shared with TRBD2. V lost 0 bases to trimming and J lost 0 bases; unmatched junction nucleotides: 4. The V gene's germline CDR1 is SGHAT and CDR2 FQNNGV. This CDR3 is built from 18 residues. The CDR3 loop reads CASSLDGAGGTNTGELFF. The CDR3 DNA is TGTGCCAGCAGCTTAGATGGAGCGGGGGGGACGAACACCGGGGAGCTGTTTTTT.

The chain links TRBV7-9 to TRBJ2-1, with a possible D match to TRBD2 (5 bases). Looked up from germline, CDR1 is SEHNR and CDR2 is FQNEAQ (reference sequence). The CDR3 has 14 amino acids. V was pared by 2 bases and J by 12 bases, with 17 bases between. The CDR3 is CASSLLGGEGRQFF. The CDR3 nucleotides read TGTGCCAGCAGCTTATTAGGAGGCGAGGGTAGGCAGTTCTTC.

This clonotype was observed a few times. The V gene is TRBV4-3, the J gene TRBJ2-4, with D tentatively TRBD1 or TRBD2 (5 bases each). Germline CDR1 reads LGHNA; CDR2 reads YSLEER. Trimming left V 0 bases short and J 8 bases short, with 17 bases between. The CDR3 runs to 16 residues. CDR3 nucleotides: TGCGCCAGCAGCCAAGATGTAACCGGGACCTCTCACATTCAGTACTTC. Translated: CASSQDVTGTSHIQYF.

The rearrangement links TRBV19 to TRBJ2-2; D not resolved. CDR3 length equals 12 residues. Trimming removed 2 bases from V and 3 bases from J, with 1 base in between. Germline CDR1 and CDR2: LNHDA and SQIVND (reference sequence). CDR3 sequence: CASSIYTGELFF. The CDR3, as DNA: TGTGCCAGTAGTATATACACCGGGGAGCTGTTTTTT.

As for this clonotype: At one boundary the junction diverges from the germline segment, which might be a read error. This chain uses TRBV7-2 with TRBJ2-1, with a possible D match to TRBD2 (5 bases). Germline V gene sequence: CDR1 SGHTA, CDR2 FQGNSA. CDR3 size: 15 residues. For the CDR3, the DNA is TGTGCCAGCAGCCGGAGTGAGGGAGCCTACGATGAGCAGTTCTTC. Protein sequence: CASSRSEGAYDEQFF.